Below, one T cell receptor (beta chain) is given with its context. This entry comes from a study of blood T cell repertoires in COVID-19. The CDR3 covers 14 residues. In germline, CDR1 is MNHEY, CDR2 SVGAGI. J gave up 5 bases and V 6 bases, and 6 bases lay outside the gene matches. Original processing methods: It was from reference gene primer amplification that nucleated cell counts were estimated. Repertoires were generated with immunoSEQ multiplex PCR, while TCRdb's copy carries only in-frame clones and drops some. Clone size and V and J calls were adopted from that table, with D and trimming inferred from the DNA. The data show hundreds of thousands of clones, with more than 75% seen just once and around 0.98% held by the top ten.

This chain uses TRBV6-5 with TRBJ2-3, with 9 nucleotides matching TRBD2. The sample was peripheral blood. The sequence was obtained from a woman between 40 and 50 years old who had recovered from COVID-19. This CDR3 reads CASRLAGRVDTQYF. The CDR3 DNA reads TGTGCCAGCAGGCTAGCGGGACGTGTAGATACGCAGTATTTT.